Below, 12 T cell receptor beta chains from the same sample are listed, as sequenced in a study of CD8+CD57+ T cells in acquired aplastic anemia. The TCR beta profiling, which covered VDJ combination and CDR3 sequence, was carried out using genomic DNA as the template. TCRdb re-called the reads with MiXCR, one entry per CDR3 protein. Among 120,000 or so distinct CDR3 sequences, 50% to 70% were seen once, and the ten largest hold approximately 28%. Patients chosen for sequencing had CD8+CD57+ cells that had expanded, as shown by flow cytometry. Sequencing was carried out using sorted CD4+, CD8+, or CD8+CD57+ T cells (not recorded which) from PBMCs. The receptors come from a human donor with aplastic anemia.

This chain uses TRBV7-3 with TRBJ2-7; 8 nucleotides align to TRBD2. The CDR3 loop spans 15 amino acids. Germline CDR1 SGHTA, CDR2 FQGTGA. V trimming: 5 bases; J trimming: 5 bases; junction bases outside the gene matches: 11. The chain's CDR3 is CASSPRAGVSHEQYF. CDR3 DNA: TGTGCCAGCAGCCCCAGAGCGGGAGTTTCGCACGAGCAGTACTTC.

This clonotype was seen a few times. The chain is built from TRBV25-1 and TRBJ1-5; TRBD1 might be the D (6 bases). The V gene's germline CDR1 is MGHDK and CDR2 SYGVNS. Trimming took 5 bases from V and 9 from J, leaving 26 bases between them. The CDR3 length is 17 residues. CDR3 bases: TGTGCCAGCAGTCCAGCCATCTGGGACACCCGGGATCCGCCCCAGCATTTT. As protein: CASSPAIWDTRDPPQHF.

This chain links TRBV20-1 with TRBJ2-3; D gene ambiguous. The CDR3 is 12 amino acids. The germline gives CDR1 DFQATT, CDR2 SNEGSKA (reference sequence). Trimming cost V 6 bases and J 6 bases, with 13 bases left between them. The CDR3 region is CSAPSRSDTQYF. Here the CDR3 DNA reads TGCAGTGCCCCCTCACGTTCGGATACGCAGTATTTT.

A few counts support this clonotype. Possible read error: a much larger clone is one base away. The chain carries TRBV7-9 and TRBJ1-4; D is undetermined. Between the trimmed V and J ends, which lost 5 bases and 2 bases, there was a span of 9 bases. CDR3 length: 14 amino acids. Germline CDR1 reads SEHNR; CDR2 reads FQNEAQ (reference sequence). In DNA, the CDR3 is TGTGCCAGCAGCACGGTGAGGACTAATGAAAAACTGTTTTTT. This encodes CASSTVRTNEKLFF.

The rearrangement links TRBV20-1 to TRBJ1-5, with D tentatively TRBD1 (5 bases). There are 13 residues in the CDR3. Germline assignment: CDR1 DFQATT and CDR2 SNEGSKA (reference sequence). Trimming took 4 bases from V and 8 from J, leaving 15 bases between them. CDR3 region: CSATKGRAEPQHF. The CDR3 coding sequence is TGCAGTGCTACCAAGGGACGTGCTGAGCCCCAGCATTTT.

CDR3 sequence reads: CASSALQGANYGYTF. The CDR3, as DNA: TGTGCCAGCAGTGCCCTACAGGGGGCTAACTATGGCTACACCTTC. This rearrangement joins TRBV25-1 to TRBJ1-2; 8 nucleotides line up with TRBD1. The V gene's germline CDR1 is MGHDK and CDR2 SYGVNS. The CDR3 extends over 15 amino acids. The V and J ends lost 4 bases and 0 bases, in that order; junction bases with no gene match: 4.

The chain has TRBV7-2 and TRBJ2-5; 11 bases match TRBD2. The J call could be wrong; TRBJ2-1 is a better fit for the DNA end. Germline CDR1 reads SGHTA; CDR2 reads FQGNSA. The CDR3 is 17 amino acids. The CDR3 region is CASSPGVAGGRYNEQFF. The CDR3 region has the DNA TGTGCCAGCAGCCCGGGTGTAGCGGGAGGGCGTTACAATGAGCAGTTCTTC.

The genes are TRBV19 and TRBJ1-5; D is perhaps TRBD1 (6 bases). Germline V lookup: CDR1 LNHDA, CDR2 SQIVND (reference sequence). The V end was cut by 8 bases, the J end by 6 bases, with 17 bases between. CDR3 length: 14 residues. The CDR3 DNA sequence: TGTGCCAGTTCGGAGGGGGGAAGAGTTCAGCCCCAGCATTTT. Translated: CASSEGGRVQPQHF.

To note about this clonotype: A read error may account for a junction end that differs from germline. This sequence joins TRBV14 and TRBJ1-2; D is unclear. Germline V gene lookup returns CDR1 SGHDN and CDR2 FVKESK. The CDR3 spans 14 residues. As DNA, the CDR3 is TGTGCCAGCAGCCAAGACCGAAATAACAATGGCTACACCTTC. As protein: CASSQDRNNNGYTF.

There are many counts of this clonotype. The CDR3 DNA reads TGCGCCAGCAGTACCTGGGCAGAAGAAAAACTGTTTTTT. Translating it yields CASSTWAEEKLFF. V usage is TRBV10-1 and J usage is TRBJ1-4; D unresolved. The CDR3 totals 13 residues. Germline CDR1 reads WNHNN; CDR2 reads SYGVQD (reference sequence). Trimming removed 5 bases from V and 8 bases from J, with 12 bases in between.

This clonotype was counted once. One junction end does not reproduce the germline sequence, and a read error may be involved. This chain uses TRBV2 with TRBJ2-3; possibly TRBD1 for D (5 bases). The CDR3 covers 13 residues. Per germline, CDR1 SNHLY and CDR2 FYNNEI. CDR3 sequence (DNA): TGTGCCAGCAGTGGTCGCGACACAGGTACGCAGTATTTT. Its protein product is CASSGRDTGTQYF.

The CDR3: CASSFRDPQETQYF. In DNA, the CDR3 is TGTGCCAGCAGCTTTAGAGATCCACAAGAGACCCAGTACTTC. The rearrangement links TRBV7-9 to TRBJ2-5; D is undetermined. Trimming removed 3 bases from V and 2 bases from J, with 10 bases in between. Germline CDR1 SEHNR, CDR2 FQNEAQ (reference sequence). This CDR3 contains 14 residues.